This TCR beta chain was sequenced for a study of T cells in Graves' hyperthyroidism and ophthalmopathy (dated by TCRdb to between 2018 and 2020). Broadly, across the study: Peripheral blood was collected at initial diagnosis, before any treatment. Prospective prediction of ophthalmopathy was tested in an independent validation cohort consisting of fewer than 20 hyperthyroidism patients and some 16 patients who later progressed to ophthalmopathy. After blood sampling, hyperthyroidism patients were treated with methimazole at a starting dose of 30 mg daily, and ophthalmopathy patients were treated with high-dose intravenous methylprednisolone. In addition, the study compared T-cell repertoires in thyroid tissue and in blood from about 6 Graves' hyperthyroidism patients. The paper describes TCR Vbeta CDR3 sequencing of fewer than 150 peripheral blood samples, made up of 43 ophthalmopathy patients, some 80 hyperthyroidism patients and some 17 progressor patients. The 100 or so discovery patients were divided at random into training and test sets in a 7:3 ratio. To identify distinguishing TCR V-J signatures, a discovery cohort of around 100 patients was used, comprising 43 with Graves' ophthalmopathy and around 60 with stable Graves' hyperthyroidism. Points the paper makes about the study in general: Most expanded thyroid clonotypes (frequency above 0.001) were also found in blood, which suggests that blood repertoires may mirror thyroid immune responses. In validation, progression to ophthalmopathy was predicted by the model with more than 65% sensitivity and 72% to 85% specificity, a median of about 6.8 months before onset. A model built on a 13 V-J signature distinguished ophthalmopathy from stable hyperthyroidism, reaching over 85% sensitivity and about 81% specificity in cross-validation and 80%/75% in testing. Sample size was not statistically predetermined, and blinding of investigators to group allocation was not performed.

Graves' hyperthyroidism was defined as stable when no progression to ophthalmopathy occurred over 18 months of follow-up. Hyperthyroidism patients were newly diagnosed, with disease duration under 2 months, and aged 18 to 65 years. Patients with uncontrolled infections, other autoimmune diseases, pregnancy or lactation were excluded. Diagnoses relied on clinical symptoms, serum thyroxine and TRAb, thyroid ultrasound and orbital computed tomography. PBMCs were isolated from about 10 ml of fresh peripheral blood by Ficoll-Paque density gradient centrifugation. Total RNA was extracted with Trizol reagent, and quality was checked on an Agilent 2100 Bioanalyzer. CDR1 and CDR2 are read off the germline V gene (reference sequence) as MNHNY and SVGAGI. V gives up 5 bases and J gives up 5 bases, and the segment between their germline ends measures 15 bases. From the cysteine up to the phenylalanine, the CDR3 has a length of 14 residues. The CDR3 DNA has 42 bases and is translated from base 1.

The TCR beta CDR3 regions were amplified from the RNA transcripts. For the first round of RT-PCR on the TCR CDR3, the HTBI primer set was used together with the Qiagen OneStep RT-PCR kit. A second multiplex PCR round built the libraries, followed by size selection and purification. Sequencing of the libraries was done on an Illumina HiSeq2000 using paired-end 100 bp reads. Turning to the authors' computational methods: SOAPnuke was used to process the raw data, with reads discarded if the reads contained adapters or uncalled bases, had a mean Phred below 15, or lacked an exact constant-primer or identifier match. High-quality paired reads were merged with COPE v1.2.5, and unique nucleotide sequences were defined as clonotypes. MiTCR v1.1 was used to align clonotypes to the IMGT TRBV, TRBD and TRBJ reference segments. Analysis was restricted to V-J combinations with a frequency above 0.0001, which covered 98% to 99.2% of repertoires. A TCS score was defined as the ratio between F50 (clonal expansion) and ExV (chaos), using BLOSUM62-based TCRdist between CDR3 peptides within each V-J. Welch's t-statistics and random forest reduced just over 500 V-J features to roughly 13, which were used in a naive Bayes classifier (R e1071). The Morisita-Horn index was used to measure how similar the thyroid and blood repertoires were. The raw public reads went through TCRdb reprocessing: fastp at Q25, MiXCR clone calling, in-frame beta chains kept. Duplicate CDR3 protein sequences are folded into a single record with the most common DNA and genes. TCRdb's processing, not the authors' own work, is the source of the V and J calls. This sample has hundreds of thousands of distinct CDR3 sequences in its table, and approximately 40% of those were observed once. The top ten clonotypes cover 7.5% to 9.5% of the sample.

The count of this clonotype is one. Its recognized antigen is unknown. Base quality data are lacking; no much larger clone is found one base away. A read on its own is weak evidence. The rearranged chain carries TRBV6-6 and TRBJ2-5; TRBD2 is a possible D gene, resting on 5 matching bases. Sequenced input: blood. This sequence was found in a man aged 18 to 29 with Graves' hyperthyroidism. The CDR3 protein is CASSAGLPGETQYF. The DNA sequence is TGTGCCAGCAGTGCCGGCCTCCCGGGGGAGACCCAGTACTTC.